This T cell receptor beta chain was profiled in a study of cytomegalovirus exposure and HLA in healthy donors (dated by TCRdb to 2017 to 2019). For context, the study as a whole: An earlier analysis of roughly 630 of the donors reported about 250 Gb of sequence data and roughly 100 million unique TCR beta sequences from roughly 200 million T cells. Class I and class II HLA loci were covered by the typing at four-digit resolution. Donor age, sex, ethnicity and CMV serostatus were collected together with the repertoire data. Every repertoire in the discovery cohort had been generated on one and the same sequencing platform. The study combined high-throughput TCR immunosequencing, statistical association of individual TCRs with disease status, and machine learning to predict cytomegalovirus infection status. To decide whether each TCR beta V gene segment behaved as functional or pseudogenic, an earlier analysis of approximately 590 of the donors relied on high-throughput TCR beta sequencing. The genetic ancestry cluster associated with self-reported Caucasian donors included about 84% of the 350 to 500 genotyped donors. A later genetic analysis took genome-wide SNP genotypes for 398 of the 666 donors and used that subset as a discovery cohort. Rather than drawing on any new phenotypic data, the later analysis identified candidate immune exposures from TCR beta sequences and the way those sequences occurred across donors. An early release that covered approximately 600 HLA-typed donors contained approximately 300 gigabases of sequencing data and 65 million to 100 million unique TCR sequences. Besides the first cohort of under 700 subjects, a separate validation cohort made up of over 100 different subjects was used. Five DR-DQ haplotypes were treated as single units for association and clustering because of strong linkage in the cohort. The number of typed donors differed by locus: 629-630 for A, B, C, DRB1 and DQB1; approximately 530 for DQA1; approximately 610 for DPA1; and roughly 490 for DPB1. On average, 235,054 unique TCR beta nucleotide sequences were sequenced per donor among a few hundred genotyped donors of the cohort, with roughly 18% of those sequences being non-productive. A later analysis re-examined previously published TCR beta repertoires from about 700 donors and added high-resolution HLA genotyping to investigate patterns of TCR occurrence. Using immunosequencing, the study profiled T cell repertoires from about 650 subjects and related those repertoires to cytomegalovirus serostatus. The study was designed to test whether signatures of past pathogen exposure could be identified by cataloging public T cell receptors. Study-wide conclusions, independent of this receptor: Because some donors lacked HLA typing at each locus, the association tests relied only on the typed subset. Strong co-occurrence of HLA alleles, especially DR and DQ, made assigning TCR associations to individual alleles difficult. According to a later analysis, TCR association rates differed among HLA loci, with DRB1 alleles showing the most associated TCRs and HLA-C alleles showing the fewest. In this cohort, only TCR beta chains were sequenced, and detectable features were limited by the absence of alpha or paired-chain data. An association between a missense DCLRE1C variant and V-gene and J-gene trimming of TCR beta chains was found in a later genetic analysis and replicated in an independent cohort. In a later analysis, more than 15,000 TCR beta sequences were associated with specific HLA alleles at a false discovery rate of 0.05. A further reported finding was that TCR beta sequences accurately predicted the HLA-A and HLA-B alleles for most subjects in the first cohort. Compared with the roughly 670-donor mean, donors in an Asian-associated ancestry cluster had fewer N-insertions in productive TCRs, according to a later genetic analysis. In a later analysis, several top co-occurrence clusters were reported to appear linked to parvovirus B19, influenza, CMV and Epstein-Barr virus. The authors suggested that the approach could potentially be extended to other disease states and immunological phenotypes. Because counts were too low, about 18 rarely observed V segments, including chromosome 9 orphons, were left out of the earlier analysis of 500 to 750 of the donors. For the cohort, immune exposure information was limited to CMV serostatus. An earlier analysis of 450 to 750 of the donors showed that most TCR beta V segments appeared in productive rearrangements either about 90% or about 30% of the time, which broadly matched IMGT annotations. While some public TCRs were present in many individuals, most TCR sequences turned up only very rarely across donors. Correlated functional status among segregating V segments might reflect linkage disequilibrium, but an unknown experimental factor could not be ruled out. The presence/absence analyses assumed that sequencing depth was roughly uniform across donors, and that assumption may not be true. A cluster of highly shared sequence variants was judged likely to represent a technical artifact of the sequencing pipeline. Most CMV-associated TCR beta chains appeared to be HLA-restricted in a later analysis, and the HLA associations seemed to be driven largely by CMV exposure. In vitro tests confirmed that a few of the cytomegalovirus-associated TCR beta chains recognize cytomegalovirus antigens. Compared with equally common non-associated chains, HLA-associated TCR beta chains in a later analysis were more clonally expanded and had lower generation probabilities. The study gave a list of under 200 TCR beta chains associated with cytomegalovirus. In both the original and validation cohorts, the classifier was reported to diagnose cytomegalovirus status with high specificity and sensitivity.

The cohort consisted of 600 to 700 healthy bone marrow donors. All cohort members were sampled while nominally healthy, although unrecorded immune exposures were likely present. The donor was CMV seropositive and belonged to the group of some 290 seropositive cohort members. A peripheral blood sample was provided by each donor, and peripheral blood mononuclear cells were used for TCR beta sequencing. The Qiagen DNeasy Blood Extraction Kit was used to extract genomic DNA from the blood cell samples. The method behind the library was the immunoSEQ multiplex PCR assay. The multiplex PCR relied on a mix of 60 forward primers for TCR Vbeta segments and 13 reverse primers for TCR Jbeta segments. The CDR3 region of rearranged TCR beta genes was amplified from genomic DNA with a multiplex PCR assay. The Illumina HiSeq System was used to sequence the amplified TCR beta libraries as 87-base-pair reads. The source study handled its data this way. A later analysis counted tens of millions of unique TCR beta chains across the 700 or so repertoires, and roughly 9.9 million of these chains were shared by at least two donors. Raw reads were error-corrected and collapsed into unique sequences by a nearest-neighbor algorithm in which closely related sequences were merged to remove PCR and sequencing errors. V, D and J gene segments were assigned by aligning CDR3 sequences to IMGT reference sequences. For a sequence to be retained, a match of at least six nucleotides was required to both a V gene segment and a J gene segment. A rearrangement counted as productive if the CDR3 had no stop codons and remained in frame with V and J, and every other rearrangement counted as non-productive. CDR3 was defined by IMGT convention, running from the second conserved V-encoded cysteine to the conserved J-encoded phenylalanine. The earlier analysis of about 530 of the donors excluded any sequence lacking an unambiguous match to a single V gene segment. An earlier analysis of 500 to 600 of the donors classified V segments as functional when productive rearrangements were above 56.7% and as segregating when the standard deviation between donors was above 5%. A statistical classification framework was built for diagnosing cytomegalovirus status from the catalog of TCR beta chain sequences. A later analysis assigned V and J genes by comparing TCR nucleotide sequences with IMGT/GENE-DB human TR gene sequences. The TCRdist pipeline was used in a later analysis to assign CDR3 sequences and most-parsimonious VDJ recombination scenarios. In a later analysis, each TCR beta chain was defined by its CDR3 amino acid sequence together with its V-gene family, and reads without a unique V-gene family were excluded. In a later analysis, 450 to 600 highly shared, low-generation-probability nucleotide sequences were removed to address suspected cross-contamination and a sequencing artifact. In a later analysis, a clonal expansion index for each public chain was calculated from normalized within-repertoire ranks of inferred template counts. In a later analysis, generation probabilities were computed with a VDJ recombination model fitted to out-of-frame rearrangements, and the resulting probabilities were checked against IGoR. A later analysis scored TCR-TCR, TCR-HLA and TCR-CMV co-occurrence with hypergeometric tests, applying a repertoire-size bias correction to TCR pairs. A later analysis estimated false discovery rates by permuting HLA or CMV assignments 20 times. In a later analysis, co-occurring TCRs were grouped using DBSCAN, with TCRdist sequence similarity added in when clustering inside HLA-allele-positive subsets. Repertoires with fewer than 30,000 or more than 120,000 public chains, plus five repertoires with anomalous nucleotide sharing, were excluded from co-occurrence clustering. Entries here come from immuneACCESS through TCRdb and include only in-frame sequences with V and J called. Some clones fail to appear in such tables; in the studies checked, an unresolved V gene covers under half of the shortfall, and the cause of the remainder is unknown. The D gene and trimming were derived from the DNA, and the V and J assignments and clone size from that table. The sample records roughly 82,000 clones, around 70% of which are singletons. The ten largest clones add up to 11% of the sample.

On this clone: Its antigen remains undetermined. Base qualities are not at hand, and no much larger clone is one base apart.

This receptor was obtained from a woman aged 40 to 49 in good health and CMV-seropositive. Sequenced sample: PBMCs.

The sequenced DNA is TGCGCCAGCACCGACGGGGGGAACACTGAAGCTTTCTTT. It translates as CASTDGGNTEAFF. The rearranged chain carries TRBV5-1 and TRBJ1-1, with TRBD1 perhaps the D gene, on 5 matching bases. The CDR3 sequence holds 13 residues, the cysteine and phenylalanine included. The DNA shown is the 39-base CDR3, in frame from base 1. CDR1 and CDR2 are drawn from the germline V gene: SGHRS, YFSETQ. The trim is 6 bases for V and 1 base for J, with a gap of 10 bases between the germline ends.